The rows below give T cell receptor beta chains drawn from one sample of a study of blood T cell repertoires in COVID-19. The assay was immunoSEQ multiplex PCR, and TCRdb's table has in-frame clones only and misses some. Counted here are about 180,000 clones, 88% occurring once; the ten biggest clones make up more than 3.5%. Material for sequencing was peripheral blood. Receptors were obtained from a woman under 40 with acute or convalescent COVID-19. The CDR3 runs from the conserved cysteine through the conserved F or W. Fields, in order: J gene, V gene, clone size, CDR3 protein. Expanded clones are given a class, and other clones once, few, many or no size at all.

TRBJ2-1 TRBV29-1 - CSVAGALEQFF
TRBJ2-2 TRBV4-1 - CASSQDGGRNSGELFF
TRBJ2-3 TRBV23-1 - CASKPAGLNTDTQYF
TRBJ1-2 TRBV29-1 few CSVEAGGGQSNYGYTF
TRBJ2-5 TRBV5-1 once CASSEIASAETQYF
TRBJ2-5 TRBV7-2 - CASSLAGSRETQYF
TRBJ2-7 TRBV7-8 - CASSFLAQPYEQYF
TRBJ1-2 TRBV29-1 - CSVRKGVNRDSGILTNYGYTF
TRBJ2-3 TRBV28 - CASSPTGRTDTQYF
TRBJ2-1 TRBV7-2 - CASSLAGRGVRFF
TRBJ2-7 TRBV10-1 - CASSDTDRDEQYF
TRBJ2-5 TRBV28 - CASTSMGGSRETQYF
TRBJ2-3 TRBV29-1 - CSVGEGRTDTQYF
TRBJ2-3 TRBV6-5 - CASGRGGDTQYF
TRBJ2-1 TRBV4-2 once CASSQDGAHNEQFF
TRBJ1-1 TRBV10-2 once CASSGQMNTEAFF
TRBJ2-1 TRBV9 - CASSSGLAGGYNEQFF
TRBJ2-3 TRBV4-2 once CASSQERVHFRQYF
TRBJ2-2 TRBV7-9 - CASSPPGLAGVSGELFF
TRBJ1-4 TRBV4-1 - CASSQDQRRQTNEKLFF
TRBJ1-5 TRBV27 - CASRGQGRNQPQHF
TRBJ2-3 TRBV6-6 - CASSPNRGKDTQYF
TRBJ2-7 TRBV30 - CAWRIAGGPGEQYF
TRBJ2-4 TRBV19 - CASSIEATYDQYF
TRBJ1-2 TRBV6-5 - CASSYPGHGYTF
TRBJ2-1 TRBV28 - CASRSASTGRGDEQFF
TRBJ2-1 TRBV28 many CASISGIQRESPFF